This entry is about one T cell receptor beta chain. At one boundary the junction diverges from the germline segment, which might be a read error. This CDR3 is built from 17 residues. CDR1 SGHDN and CDR2 FVKESK come from the germline V gene. This entry belongs to a study of blood T cell repertoires in COVID-19. As for the study in general: Samples of COVID-19 (acute and convalescent) were obtained from the United States, Italy and Spain. Sources were T cells, B-cell-depleted T cells, or PBMCs; the material itself was cDNA or gDNA.

In the authors' workflow: Reference gene primers were amplified, and this amplification served to estimate nucleated cell counts. Assay: immunoSEQ multiplex PCR; the TCRdb copy retains only in-frame clones and omits some. V, J and clone size reflect that table, while D and trimming were determined from the DNA. The table lists some 320,000 clones, over 75% of them singletons, with approximately 8.1% in the top ten. This TCR was recovered from a woman aged 45-59 years who had recovered from COVID-19. This rearrangement joins TRBV14 to TRBJ2-3; 8 positions agree with TRBD2. Material for sequencing was peripheral blood. CDR3 bases: TGCGCCAGCAGCCAAGATAAGGCGGGGGGAAACACAGATACGCAGTATTTT. Protein sequence: CASSQDKAGGNTDTQYF.